This T cell receptor (beta chain) was sequenced during a study of regulatory T cells in long-lasting Graves disease. This clonotype has a handful of counts. The length of the CDR3 is 13 residues. V was trimmed by 3 bases and J by 15 bases, leaving 16 bases between them. The germline CDR1 and CDR2 sequences are SGHRS and YFSETQ. Time point described: newly diagnosed GD, antithyroid drugs for less than 3 months. Making the TCR library involved RNA that had been extracted from PBMCs. Arm-PCR with iRepertoire HTBI primers amplified the CDR3 regions for these TCR beta libraries. TCRdb re-derived calls from the multiplex PCR reads in MiXCR, one entry per CDR3 protein. In the table there are hundreds of thousands of distinct CDR3 sequences, more than 15% of which are singletons. This sample also belongs to another study, concerning T cells in Graves' hyperthyroidism and ophthalmopathy.

The source of this sequence is a woman aged 40 to 65 with Graves disease. The rearrangement uses TRBV5-1 and TRBJ1-6; no firm D call. The sequenced sample was peripheral blood mononuclear cells (PBMCs), obtained at new diagnosis, from a patient treated with antithyroid drugs. In nucleotides, the CDR3 is TGCGCCAGCAGCTCGGTGACAAACACGGGCCTCCACTTT. Its protein product is CASSSVTNTGLHF.